The next 3 T cell receptor beta chains were all read from a single sample in a study of T cell responses to AZD1222 COVID-19 vaccine. Data came from immunoSEQ multiplex PCR; TCRdb stores just in-frame clones and leaves some out. The profile shows 160,000 or so clones, roughly 94% of them singletons. The sample consisted of peripheral blood, taken on day 0 of MenACWY control vaccination. The receptor set was obtained from an adult in good health.

A single count supports this clone. The genes are TRBV10-3 and TRBJ1-5; 8 nucleotides line up with TRBD1. Germline V gene sequence: CDR1 ENHRY, CDR2 SYGVKD. The CDR3 loop spans 13 amino acids. J gave up 4 bases and V 10 bases, and 6 bases lay outside the gene matches. CDR3 nucleotide sequence: TGTGCCACGCAGGGGGCCAGTAATCAGCCCCAGCATTTT. Protein sequence: CATQGASNQPQHF.

The chain uses TRBV7-2 and TRBJ1-1; no firm D call. CDR3 length equals 15 residues. Trimming stripped 5 bases from V and 1 base from J, with 14 bases between. Per the germline V gene, CDR1 is SGHTA and CDR2 is FQGNSA. This chain's CDR3 is CASSISGSANTEAFF. CDR3 bases: TGTGCCAGCAGCATTAGCGGATCTGCGAACACTGAAGCTTTCTTT.

This chain uses TRBV4-3 with TRBJ1-4, with 9 bases that match TRBD1. The CDR3 length is 12 residues. V shed 4 bases, J shed 12 bases, and the junction held 3 bases outside the gene matches. Germline V CDR1 and CDR2: LGHNA, YSLEER. The CDR3 bases are TGCGCCAGCAGCCGGGACAGGGTTGAACTGTTTTTT. Its translation is CASSRDRVELFF.